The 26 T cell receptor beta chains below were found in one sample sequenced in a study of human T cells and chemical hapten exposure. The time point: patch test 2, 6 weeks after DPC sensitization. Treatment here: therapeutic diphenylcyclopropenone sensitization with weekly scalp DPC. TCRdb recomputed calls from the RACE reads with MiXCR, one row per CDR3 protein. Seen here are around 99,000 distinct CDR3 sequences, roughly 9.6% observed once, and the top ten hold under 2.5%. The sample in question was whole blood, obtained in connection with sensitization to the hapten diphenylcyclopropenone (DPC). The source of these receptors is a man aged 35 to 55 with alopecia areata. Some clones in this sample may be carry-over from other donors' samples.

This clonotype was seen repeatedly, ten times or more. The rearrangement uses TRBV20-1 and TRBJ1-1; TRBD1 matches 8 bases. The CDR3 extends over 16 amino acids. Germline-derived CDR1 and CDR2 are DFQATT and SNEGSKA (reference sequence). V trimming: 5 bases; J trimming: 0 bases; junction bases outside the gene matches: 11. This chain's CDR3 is CSAPGQGRAMNTEAFF. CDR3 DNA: TGCAGTGCTCCCGGACAGGGAAGGGCTATGAACACTGAAGCTTTCTTT.

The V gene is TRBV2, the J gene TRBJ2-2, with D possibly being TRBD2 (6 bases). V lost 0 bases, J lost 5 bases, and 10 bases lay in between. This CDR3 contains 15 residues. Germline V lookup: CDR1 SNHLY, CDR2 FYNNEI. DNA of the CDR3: TGTGCCAGCAGTGAAGCCGGAGGGGTTACCGGGGAGCTGTTTTTT. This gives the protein CASSEAGGVTGELFF.

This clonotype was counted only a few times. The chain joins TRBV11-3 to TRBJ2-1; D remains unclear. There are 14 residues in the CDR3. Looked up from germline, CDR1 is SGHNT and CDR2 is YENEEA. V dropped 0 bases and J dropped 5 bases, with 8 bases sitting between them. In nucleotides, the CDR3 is TGTGCCAGCAGCTTAGATCCAGGCGACAATGAGCAGTTCTTC. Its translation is CASSLDPGDNEQFF.

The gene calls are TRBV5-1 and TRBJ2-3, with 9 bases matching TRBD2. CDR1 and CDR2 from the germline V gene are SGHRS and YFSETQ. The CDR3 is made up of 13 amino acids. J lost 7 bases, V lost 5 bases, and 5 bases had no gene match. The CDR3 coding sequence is TGCGCCAGCAGTCTTAGCGGGAGTAATACGCAGTATTTT. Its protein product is CASSLSGSNTQYF.

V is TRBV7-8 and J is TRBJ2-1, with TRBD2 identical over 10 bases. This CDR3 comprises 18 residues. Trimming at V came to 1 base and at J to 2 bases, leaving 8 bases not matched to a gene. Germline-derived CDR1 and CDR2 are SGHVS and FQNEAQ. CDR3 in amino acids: CASSLVASGGLPYNEQFF. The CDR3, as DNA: TGTGCCAGCAGCTTAGTAGCTAGCGGGGGCCTCCCCTACAATGAGCAGTTCTTC.

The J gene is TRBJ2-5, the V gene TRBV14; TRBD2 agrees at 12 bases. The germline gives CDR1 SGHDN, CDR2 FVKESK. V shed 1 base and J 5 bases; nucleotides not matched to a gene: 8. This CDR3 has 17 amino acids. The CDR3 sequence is CASSQGASGRAGETQYF. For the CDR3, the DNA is TGTGCCAGCAGCCAAGGTGCTAGCGGGAGGGCCGGGGAGACCCAGTACTTC.

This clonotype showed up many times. The CDR3 DNA reads as TGTGCCAGCAGCCAGATTGGGGCTATCGCGACCCAGTACTTC. Amino acid sequence: CASSQIGAIATQYF. The chain carries TRBV14 and TRBJ2-5, with D perhaps matching TRBD1 (5 bases). The CDR3 consists of 14 residues. Germline V lookup: CDR1 SGHDN, CDR2 FVKESK. Trimming pared 3 bases from V and 7 bases from J, leaving 15 bases between.

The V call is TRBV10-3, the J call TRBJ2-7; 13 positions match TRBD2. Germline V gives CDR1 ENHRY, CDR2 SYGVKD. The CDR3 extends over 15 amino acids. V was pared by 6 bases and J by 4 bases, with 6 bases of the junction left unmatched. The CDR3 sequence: CAIRAGTSGTYEQYV. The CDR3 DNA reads TGTGCCATCAGGGCCGGGACTAGCGGGACATACGAGCAGTACGTC.

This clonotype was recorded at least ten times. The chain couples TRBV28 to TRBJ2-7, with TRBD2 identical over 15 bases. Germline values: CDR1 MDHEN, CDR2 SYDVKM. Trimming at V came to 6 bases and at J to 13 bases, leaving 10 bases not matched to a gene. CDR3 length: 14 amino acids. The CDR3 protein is CASSPAGTSGRLYV. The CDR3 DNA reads TGTGCCAGCAGCCCGGCCGGGACTAGCGGGAGGTTATACGTC.

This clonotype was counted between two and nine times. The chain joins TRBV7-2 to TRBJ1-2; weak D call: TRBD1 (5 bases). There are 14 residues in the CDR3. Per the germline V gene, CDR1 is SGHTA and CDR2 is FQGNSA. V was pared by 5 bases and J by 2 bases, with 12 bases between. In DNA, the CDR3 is TGTGCCAGCAGCCGGGACTTTTTAAACTATGGCTACACCTTC. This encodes CASSRDFLNYGYTF.

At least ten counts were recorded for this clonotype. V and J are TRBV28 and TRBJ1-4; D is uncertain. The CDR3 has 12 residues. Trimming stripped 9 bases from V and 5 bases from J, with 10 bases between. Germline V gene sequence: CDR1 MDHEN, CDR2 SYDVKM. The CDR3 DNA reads TGTGCCAGGAGGGATCTGAATGAAAAACTGTTTTTT. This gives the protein CARRDLNEKLFF.

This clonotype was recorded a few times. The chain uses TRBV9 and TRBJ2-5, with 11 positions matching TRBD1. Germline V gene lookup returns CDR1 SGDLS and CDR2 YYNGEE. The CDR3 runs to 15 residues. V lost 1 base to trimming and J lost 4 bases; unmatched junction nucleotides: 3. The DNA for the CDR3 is TGTGCCAGCAGCGTAACCGGGACAGGGGGAGAGACCCAGTACTTC. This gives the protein CASSVTGTGGETQYF.

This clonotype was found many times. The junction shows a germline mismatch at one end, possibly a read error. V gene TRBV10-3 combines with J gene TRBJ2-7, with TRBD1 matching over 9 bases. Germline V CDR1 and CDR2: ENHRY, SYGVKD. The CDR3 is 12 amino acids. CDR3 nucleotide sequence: TGTGCCATCAGTGAGTCGGGGGACAGGGCCTTTTTC. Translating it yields CAISESGDRAFF.

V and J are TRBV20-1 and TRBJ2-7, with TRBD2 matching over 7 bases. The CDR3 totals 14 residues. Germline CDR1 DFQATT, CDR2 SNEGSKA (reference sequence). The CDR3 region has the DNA TGCAGGGGGAGGGGAGGGCCTATAGTTTTTGGGCAGTACGTC. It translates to CRGRGGPIVFGQYV.

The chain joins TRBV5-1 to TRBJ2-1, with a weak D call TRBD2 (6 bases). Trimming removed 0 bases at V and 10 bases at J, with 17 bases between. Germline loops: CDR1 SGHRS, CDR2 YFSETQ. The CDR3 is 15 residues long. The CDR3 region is CASSLAPAGGREQFF. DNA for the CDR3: TGCGCCAGCAGCTTGGCCCCGGCCGGGGGACGCGAGCAGTTCTTC.

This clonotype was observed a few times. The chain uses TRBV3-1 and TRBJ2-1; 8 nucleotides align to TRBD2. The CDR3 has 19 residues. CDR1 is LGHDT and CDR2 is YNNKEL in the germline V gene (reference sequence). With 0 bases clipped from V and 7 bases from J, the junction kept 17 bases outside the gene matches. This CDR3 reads CASSQDPFFGRAGRNEQFF. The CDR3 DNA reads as TGTGCCAGCAGCCAAGATCCCTTCTTCGGGAGGGCCGGAAGGAATGAGCAGTTCTTC.

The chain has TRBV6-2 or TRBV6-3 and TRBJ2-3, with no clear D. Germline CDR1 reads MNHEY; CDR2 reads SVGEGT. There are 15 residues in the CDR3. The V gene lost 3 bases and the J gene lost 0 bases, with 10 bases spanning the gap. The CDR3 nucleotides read TGTGCCAGCAGTTATGAGCCCGCTAGCACAGATACGCAGTATTTT. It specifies CASSYEPASTDTQYF.

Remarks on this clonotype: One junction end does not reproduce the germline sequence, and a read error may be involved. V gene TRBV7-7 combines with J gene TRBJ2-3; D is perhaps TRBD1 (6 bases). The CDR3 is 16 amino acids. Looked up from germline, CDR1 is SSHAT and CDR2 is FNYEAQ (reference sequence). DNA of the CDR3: TGTGCTAGCAGCTTAGGTCGGGACATTAGCACAGATACGCAGTATTTT. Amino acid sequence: CASSLGRDISTDTQYF.

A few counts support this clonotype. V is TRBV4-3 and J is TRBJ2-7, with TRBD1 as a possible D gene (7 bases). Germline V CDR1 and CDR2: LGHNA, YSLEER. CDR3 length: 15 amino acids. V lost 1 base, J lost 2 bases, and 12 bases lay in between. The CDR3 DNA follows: TGCGCCAGCAGCCAAGTCCAGGGGGGTACCTACGAGCAGTACTTC. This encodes CASSQVQGGTYEQYF.

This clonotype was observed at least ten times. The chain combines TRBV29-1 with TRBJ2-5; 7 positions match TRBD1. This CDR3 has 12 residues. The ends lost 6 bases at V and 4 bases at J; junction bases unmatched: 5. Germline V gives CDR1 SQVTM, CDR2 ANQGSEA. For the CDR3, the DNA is TGCAGCGTCACAGGGGTAGGAGAGACCCAGTACTTC. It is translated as CSVTGVGETQYF.

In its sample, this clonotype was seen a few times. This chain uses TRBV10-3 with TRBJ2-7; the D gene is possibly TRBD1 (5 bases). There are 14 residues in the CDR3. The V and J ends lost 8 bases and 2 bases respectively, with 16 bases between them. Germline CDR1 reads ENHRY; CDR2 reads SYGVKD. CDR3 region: CAILNPDTTYEQYF. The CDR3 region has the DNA TGTGCCATCCTAAACCCGGACACTACCTACGAGCAGTACTTC.

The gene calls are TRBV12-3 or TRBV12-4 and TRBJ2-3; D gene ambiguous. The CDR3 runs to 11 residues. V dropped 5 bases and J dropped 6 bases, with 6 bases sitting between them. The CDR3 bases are TGTGCCAGCAGTCGAAGGGATACGCAGTATTTT. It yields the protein CASSRRDTQYF.

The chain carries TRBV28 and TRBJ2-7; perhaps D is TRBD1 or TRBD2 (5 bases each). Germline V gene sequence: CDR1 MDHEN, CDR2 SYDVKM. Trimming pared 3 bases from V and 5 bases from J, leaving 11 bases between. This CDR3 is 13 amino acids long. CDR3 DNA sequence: TGTGCCAGCAGTTTTTTGGGGGTCCACGAGCAGTACTTC. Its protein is CASSFLGVHEQYF.

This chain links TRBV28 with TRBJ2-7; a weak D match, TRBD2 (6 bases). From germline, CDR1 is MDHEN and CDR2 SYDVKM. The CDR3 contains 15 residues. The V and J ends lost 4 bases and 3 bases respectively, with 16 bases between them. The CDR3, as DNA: TGTGCCAGCAGTTCCACGGACTATAGTGGCTACGAGCAGTACTTC. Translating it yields CASSSTDYSGYEQYF.

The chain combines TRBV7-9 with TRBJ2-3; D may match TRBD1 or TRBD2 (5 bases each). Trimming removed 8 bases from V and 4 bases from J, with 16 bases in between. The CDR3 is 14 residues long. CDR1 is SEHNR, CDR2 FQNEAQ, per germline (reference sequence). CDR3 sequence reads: CASEVRAGADTQYF. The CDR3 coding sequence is TGTGCCAGCGAGGTCAGGGCCGGGGCAGATACGCAGTATTTT.

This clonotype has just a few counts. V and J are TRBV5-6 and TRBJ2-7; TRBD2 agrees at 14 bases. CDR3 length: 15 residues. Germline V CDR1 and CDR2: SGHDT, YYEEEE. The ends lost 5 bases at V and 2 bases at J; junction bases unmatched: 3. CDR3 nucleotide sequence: TGTGCCAGCAGAAGACTAGCGGGAGGGCCCTACGAGCAGTACGTC. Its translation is CASRRLAGGPYEQYV.